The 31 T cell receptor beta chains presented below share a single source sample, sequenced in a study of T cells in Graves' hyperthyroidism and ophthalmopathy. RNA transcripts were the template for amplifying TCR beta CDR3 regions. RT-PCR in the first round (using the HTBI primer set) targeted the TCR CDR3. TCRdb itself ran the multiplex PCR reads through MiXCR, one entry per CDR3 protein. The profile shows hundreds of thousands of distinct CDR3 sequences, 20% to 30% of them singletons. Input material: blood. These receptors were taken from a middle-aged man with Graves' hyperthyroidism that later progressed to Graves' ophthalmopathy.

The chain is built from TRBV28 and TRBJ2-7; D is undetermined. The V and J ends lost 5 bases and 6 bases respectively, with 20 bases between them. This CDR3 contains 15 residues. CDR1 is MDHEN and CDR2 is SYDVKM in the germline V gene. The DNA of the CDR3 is TGTGCCAGCAGTCCTCACGGGTTGGCGGACGCCGAGCAGTACTTC. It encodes CASSPHGLADAEQYF. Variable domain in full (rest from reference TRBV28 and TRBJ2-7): DVKVTQSSRYLVKRTGEKVFLECVQDMDHENMFWYRQDPGLGLRLIYFSYDVKMKEKGDIPEGYSVSREKKERFSLILESASTNQTSMYLCASSPHGLADAEQYFGPGTRLTVT.

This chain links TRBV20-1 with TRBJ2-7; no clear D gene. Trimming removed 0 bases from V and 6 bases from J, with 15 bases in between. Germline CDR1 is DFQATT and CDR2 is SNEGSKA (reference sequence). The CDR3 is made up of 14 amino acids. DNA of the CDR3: TGCAGTGCTAGAGATCTTAAAGTGAGGATCGAGCAGTACTTC. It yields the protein CSARDLKVRIEQYF.

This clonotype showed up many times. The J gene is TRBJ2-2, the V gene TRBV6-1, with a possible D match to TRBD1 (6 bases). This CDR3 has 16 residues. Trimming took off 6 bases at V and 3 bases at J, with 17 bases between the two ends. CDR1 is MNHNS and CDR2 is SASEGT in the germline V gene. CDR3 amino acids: CASSPGAGVHTGELFF. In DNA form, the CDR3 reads TGTGCCAGCAGCCCCGGGGCAGGGGTACACACCGGGGAGCTGTTTTTT.

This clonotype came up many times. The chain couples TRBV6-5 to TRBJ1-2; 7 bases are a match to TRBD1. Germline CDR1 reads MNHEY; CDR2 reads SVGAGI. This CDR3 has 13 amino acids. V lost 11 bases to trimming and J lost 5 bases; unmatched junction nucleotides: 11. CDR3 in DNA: TGTGCCGGACGACAGGGCCGGTGGTATGGCTACACCTTC. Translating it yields CAGRQGRWYGYTF.

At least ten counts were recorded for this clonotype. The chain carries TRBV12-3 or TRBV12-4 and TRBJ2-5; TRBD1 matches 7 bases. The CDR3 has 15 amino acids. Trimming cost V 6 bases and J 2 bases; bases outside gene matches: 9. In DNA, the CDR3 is TGTGCCAGCAGGGCCCCGGGACAGCGACAAGAGACCCAGTACTTC. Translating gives CASRAPGQRQETQYF.

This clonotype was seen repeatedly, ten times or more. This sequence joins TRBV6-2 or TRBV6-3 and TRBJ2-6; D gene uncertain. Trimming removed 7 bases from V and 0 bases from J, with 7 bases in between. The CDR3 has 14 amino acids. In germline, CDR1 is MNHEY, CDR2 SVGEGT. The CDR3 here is CASTYSSGANVLTF. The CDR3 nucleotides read TGTGCCAGCACCTACAGCTCTGGGGCCAACGTCCTGACTTTC.

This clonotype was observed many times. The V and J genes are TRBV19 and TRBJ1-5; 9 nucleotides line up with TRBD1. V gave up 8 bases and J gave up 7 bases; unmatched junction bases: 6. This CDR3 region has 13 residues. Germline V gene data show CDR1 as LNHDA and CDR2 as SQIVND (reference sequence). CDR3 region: CASSGGTGQPQHF. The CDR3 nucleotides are TGTGCCAGTTCCGGGGGGACAGGGCAGCCCCAGCATTTT. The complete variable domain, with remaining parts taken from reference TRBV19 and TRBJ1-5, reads DGGITQSPKYLFRKEGQNVTLSCEQNLNHDAMYWYRQDPGQGLRLIYYSQIVNDFQKGDIAEGYSVSREKKESFPLTVTSAQKNPTAFYLCASSGGTGQPQHFGDGTRLSIL.

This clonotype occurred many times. CDR3 sequence reads: CASSLGGQNEKLFF. In DNA form, the CDR3 reads TGTGCCAGCAGCTTAGGAGGTCAGAATGAAAAACTGTTTTTT. This chain connects TRBV11-3 to TRBJ1-4; D unclear. V shed 1 base and J shed 5 bases, with 8 bases lying between them. The CDR3 is 14 residues long. Germline V gene data show CDR1 as SGHNT and CDR2 as YENEEA.

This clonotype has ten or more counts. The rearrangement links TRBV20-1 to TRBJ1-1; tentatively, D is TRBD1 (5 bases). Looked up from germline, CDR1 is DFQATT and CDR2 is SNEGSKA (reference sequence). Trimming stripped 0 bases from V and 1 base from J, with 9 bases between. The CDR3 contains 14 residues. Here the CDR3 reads CSARESQGNTEAFF. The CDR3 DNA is TGCAGTGCTAGAGAATCTCAGGGGAACACTGAAGCTTTCTTT.

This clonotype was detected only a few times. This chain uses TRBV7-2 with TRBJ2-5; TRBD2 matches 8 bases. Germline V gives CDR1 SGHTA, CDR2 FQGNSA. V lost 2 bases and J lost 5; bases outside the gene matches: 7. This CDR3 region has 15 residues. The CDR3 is CASSLPAGVAETQYF. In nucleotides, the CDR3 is TGTGCCAGCAGCTTACCAGCGGGAGTTGCGGAGACCCAGTACTTC. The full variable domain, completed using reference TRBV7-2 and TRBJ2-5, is GAGVSQSPSNKVTEKGKDVELRCDPISGHTALYWYRQSLGQGLEFLIYFQGNSAPDKSGLPSDRFSAERTGGSVSTLTIQRTQQEDSAVYLCASSLPAGVAETQYFGPGTRLLVL.

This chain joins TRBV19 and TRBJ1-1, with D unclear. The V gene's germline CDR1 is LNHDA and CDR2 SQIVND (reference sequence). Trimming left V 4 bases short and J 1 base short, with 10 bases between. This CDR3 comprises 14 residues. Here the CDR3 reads CASSSPRRNTEAFF. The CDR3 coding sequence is TGTGCCAGTAGTAGTCCCCGTCGGAACACTGAAGCTTTCTTT.

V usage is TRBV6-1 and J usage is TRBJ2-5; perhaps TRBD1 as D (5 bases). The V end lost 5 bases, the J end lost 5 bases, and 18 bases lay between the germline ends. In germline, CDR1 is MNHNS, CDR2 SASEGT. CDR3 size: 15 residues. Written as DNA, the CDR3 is TGTGCCAGCAGTCCCGCCCAGGGTTTTCGGGAGACCCAGTACTTC. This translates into CASSPAQGFRETQYF.

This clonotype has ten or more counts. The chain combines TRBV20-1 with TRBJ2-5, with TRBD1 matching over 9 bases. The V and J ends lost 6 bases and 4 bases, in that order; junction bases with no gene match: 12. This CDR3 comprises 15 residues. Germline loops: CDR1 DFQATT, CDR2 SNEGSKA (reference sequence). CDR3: CSATGTGRFLETQYF. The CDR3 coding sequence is TGCAGTGCAACCGGGACAGGGCGTTTTCTAGAGACCCAGTACTTC.

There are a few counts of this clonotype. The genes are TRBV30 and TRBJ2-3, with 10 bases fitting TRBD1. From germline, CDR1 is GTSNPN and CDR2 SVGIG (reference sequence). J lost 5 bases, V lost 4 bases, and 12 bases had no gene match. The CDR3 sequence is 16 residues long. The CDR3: CAWIPGTGVKVDTQYF. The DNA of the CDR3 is TGTGCCTGGATCCCCGGGACAGGGGTCAAGGTAGATACGCAGTATTTT.

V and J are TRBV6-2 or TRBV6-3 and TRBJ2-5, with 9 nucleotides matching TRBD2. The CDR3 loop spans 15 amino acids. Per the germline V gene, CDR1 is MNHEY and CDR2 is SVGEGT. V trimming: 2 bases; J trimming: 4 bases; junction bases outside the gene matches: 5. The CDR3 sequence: CASSYGGRATETQYF. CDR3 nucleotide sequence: TGTGCCAGCAGTTACGGCGGGAGGGCCACAGAGACCCAGTACTTC.

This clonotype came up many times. The chain's CDR3 is CASSTGAPPGYGAFF. The CDR3 nucleotides are TGTGCCAGTAGCACAGGGGCCCCCCCGGGGTATGGAGCTTTCTTT. The chain employs TRBV28 and TRBJ1-1; TRBD1 matches 7 bases. V lost 9 bases, J lost 10 bases, and 20 bases stayed unmatched. This CDR3 is built from 15 residues. Germline V CDR1 and CDR2: MDHEN, SYDVKM.

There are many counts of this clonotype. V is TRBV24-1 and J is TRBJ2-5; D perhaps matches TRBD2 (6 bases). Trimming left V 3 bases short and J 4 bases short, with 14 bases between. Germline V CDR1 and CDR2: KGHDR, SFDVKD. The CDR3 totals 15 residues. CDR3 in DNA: TGTGCCACCAGTGATCCGGGACTCCCCCGAGAGACCCAGTACTTC. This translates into CATSDPGLPRETQYF.

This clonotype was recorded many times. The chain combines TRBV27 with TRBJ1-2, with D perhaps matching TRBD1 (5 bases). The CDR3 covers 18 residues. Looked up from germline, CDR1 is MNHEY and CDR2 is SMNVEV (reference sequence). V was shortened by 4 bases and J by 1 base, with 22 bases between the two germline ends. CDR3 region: CASSSRLTARSINYGYTF. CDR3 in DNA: TGTGCCAGCAGTTCCCGGCTGACAGCTCGATCAATTAACTATGGCTACACCTTC.

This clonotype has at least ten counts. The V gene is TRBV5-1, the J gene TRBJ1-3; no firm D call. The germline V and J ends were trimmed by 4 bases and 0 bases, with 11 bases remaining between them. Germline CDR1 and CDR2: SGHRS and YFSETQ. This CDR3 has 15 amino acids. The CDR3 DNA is TGCGCCAGCAGCCCCACACTCTCCTCTGGAAACACCATATATTTT. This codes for CASSPTLSSGNTIYF.

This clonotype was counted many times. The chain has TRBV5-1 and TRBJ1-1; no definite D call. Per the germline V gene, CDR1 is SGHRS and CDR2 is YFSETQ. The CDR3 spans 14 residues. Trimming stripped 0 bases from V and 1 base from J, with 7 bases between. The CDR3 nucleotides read TGCGCCAGCAGCTTGGAACCTAGGAACACTGAAGCTTTCTTT. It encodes CASSLEPRNTEAFF.

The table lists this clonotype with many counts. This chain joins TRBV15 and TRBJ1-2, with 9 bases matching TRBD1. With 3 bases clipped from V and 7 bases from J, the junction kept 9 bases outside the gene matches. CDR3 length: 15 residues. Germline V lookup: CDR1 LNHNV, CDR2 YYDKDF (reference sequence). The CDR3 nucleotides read TGTGCCACCAGCAGGAAACAGGGGGCGGAAGGTGGCTACACCTTC. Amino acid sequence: CATSRKQGAEGGYTF.

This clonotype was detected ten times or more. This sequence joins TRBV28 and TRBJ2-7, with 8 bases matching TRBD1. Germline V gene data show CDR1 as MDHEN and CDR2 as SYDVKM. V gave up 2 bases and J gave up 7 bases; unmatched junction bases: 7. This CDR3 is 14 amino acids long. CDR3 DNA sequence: TGTGCCAGCAGTTTAAGGGGCAGGGGGCGGGAGCAGTACTTC. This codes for CASSLRGRGREQYF.

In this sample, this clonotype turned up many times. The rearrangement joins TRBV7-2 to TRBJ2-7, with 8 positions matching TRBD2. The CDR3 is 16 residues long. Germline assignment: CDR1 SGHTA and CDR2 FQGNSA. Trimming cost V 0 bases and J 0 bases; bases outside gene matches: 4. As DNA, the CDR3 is TGTGCCAGCAGCTTAGCTGGCGGGGGGAGCTCCTACGAGCAGTACTTC. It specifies CASSLAGGGSSYEQYF.

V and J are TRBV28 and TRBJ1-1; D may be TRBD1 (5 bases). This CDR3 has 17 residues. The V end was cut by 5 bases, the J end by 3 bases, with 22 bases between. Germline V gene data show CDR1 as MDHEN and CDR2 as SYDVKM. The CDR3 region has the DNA TGTGCCAGCAGTCCAGGGACTGCGGTCCCCGAGCACACTGAAGCTTTCTTT. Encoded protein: CASSPGTAVPEHTEAFF.

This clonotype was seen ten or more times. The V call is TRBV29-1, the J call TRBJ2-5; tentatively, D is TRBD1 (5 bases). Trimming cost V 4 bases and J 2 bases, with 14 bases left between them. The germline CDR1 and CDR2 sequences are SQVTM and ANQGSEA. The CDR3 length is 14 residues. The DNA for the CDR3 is TGCAGCGTTGCCTGGTTGACAGCTCAAGAGACCCAGTACTTC. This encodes CSVAWLTAQETQYF.

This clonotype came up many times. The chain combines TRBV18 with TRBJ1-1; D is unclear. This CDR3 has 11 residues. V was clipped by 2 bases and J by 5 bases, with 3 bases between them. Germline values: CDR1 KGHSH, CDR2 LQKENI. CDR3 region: CASSPVTEAFF. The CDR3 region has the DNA TGTGCCAGCTCACCAGTTACTGAAGCTTTCTTT.

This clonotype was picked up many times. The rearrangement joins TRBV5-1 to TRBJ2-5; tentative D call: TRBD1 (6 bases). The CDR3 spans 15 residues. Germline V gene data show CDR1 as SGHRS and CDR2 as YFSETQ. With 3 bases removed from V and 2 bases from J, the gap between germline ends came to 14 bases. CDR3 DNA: TGCGCCAGCAGCTGGCAGACAGGTCCTCAAGAGACCCAGTACTTC. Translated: CASSWQTGPQETQYF.

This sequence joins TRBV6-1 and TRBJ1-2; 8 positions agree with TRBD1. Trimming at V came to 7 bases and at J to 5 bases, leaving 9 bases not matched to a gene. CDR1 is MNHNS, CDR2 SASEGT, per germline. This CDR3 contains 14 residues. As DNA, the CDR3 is TGTGCCAGCACCTCGGACAGGGAGGGGTATGGCTACACCTTC. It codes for CASTSDREGYGYTF.

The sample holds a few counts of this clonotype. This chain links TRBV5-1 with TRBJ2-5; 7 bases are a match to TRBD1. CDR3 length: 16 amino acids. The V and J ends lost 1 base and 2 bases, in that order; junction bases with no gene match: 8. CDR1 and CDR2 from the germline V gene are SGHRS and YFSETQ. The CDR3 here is CASSLIATGFQETQYF. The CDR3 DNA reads TGCGCCAGCAGCTTGATTGCGACAGGGTTTCAAGAGACCCAGTACTTC.

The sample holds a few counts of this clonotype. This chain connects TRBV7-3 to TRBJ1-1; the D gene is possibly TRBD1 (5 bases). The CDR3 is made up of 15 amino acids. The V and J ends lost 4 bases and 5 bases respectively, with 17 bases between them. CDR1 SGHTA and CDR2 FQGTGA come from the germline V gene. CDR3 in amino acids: CASSSPQVVATEAFF. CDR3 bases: TGTGCCAGCAGCTCCCCACAGGTTGTTGCTACTGAAGCTTTCTTT.

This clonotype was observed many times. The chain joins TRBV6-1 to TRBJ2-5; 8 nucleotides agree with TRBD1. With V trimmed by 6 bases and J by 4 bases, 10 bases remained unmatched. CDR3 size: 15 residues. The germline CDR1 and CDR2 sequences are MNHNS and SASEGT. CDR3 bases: TGTGCCAGCAGCCCAGGGGGCAGGGTTTCAGAGACCCAGTACTTC. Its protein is CASSPGGRVSETQYF.